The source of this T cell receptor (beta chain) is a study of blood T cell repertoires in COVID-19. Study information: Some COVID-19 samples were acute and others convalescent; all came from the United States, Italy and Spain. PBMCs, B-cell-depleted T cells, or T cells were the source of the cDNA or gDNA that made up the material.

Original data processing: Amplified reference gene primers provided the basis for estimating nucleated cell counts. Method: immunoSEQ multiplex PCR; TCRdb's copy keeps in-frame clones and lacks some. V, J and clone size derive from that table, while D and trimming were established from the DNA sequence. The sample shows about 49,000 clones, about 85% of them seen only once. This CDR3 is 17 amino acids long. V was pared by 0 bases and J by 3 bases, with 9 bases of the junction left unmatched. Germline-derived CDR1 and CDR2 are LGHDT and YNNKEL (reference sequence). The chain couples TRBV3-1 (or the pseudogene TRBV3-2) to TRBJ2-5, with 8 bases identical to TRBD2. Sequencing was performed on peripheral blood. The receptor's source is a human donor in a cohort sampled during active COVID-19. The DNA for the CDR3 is TGTGCCAGCAGCCAAGACCCTCCGGGAGGGGGGGAAGAGACCCAGTACTTC. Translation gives CASSQDPPGGGEETQYF.